Presented here are 16 T cell receptor beta chains from one specimen sequenced in a study of blood T cells in healthy people across ages. Using a J-beta primer mix together with a sample-barcoded 5' primer, a second PCR was run for roughly 7 to 12 cycles. TCRdb fed the 5' RACE reads into MiXCR, producing one record per CDR3 protein. Here the sample spans some 1.7 million distinct CDR3 sequences, 28% being singletons. What was sequenced was blood. The receptors shown here come from a woman aged 25-40 years in good health.

The CDR3 sequence: CASSYSETAFF. The DNA for the CDR3 is TGTGCCAGCAGTTACTCAGAGACGGCTTTCTTT. The V and J genes are TRBV6-5 and TRBJ1-1; D unresolved. The CDR3 has 11 amino acids. The V end lost 0 bases, the J end lost 11 bases, and 7 bases lay between the germline ends. In germline, CDR1 is MNHEY, CDR2 SVGAGI.

This clonotype was recorded at least ten times. V and J are TRBV5-5 and TRBJ1-6, with D maybe TRBD1 (5 bases). The CDR3 loop spans 14 amino acids. Between the trimmed V and J ends, which lost 5 bases and 7 bases, there was a span of 13 bases. CDR1 SGHKS and CDR2 YYEKEE come from the germline V gene (reference sequence). The CDR3 DNA follows: TGTGCCAGCAGTGAAAGGGGACGGAATTCACCCCTCCACTTT. This codes for CASSERGRNSPLHF.

This sequence joins TRBV13 and TRBJ1-1; unclear D gene. Trimming removed 6 bases from V and 1 base from J, with 6 bases in between. The length of the CDR3 is 12 residues. Germline CDR1 and CDR2: PRHDT and FYEKMQ (reference sequence). The CDR3 coding sequence is TGTGCCAGCAGTGTAGAGAACACTGAAGCTTTCTTT. Translating it yields CASSVENTEAFF.

The sample holds many counts of this clonotype. The chain is built from TRBV6-2 or TRBV6-3 and TRBJ2-5; D uncertain. Germline-derived CDR1 and CDR2 are MNHEY and SVGEGT. The CDR3 contains 12 residues. The ends were cut back, 2 bases at V and 3 bases at J, with 4 bases in the middle. The CDR3 protein is CASSYGKETQYF. The DNA for the CDR3 is TGTGCCAGCAGTTACGGAAAAGAGACCCAGTACTTC.

There are a few counts of this clonotype. The CDR3 sequence is CSTLRSGRSNEQYF. In DNA form, the CDR3 reads TGCAGTACCCTTAGGAGCGGGAGGAGCAATGAGCAGTACTTC. V usage is TRBV20-1 and J usage is TRBJ2-7; 9 bases are shared with TRBD2. CDR3 size: 14 residues. With 8 bases clipped from V and 7 bases from J, the junction kept 15 bases outside the gene matches. Per the germline V gene, CDR1 is DFQATT and CDR2 is SNEGSKA (reference sequence).

This clonotype turned up a few times. This chain joins TRBV7-9 and TRBJ2-7, with D unresolved. V lost 4 bases and J lost 2, with 12 bases in between. The CDR3 contains 14 residues. Germline-derived CDR1 and CDR2 are SEHNR and FQNEAQ (reference sequence). CDR3 coding DNA: TGTGCCAGCAGCTCCCCTGCAACGACCTACGAGCAGTACTTC. Its protein is CASSSPATTYEQYF. Full variable domain (missing parts from reference TRBV7-9 and TRBJ2-7): DTGVSQNPRHKITKRGQNVTFRCDPISEHNRLYWYRQTLGQGPEFLTYFQNEAQLEKSRLLSDRFSAERPKGSFSTLEIQRTEQGDSAMYLCASSSPATTYEQYFGPGTRLTVT.

A few counts support this clonotype. CDR3 sequence reads: CASSLLTTDSYNEQFF. The CDR3 DNA reads as TGCGCCAGCAGCTTGCTTACAACTGACTCCTACAATGAGCAGTTCTTC. The chain is built from TRBV5-1 and TRBJ2-1; unclear D gene. V was shortened by 1 base and J by 0 bases, with 11 bases between the two germline ends. The CDR3 length is 16 residues. Germline CDR1 and CDR2: SGHRS and YFSETQ.

With regard to this clonotype: This may be a read error: a much more frequent sequence differs by one nucleotide. V is TRBV29-1 and J is TRBJ2-1; D is possibly TRBD1 or TRBD2 (5 bases each). The germline V and J ends were trimmed by 4 bases and 2 bases, with 15 bases remaining between them. CDR1 and CDR2 from the germline V gene are SQVTM and ANQGSEA. This CDR3 is built from 15 residues. CDR3 DNA sequence: TGCAGCGTTGTCGAGGGGCGAGGCCCCTACAATGAGCAGTTCTTC. Residues: CSVVEGRGPYNEQFF.

The chain uses TRBV7-8 and TRBJ2-3; D is possibly TRBD1 (7 bases). CDR1 and CDR2 (germline): SGHVS, FQNEAQ. The V gene lost 5 bases and the J gene lost 6 bases, with 24 bases spanning the gap. CDR3 length: 17 amino acids. This chain's CDR3 is CASSRQRTRDSLDTQYF. CDR3 sequence (DNA): TGTGCCAGCAGCCGACAACGGACGCGGGACAGCCTGGATACGCAGTATTTT.

The chain uses TRBV3-1 and TRBJ1-6; D perhaps matches TRBD1 (6 bases). The CDR3 is made up of 15 amino acids. V was trimmed by 1 base and J by 6 bases, leaving 10 bases between them. CDR1 and CDR2 from the germline V gene are LGHDT and YNNKEL (reference sequence). CDR3 sequence (DNA): TGTGCCAGCAGCCAAGCCAACAGGGCTAATTCACCCCTCCACTTT. Its protein product is CASSQANRANSPLHF.

This clonotype has at least ten counts. This chain uses TRBV10-3 with TRBJ2-5; TRBD2 matches at 8 bases. The junction had 3 bases not matched to a gene; V was cut back by 4 bases and J by 2 bases. From germline, CDR1 is ENHRY and CDR2 SYGVKD. This CDR3 spans 14 amino acids. CDR3 DNA sequence: TGTGCCATCAGTGTACTAGCGGAACAAGAGACCCAGTACTTC. It yields the protein CAISVLAEQETQYF.

In this sample, this clonotype turned up many times. The gene calls are TRBV6-5 and TRBJ2-3; 10 bases are a match to TRBD2. Germline-derived CDR1 and CDR2 are MNHEY and SVGAGI. The CDR3 length is 18 residues. Losses at the gene ends were 6 bases for V and 1 base for J; bases not matched to a gene: 13. The DNA for the CDR3 is TGTGCCAGCAGCCGATCCCACGTTGGACTAGCGGGCACAGATACGCAGTATTTT. Protein product: CASSRSHVGLAGTDTQYF.

Concerning this clonotype itself: Sequence at one end of the junction differs from germline and may be a read error. V and J are TRBV2 and TRBJ1-5; perhaps TRBD1 as D (5 bases). Germline CDR1 is SNHLY and CDR2 is FYNNEI. The CDR3 is 15 amino acids. The CDR3 sequence is CAGSEGSGMFQPQHF. For the CDR3, the DNA is TGTGCCGGCAGTGAAGGGTCAGGGATGTTTCAGCCCCAGCATTTT.

This clonotype has ten or more counts. The chain uses TRBV4-1 and TRBJ2-7; D possibly corresponds to TRBD1 (5 bases). Germline-derived CDR1 and CDR2 are MGHRA and YSYEKL. V lost 2 bases and J lost 0, with 11 bases in between. This CDR3 is 15 amino acids long. The CDR3 here is CASSQTGMSSYEQYF. CDR3 bases: TGCGCCAGCAGCCAAACAGGAATGAGCTCCTACGAGCAGTACTTC.

The chain employs TRBV4-1 and TRBJ1-2; D unresolved. CDR1 MGHRA and CDR2 YSYEKL come from the germline V gene. V lost 8 bases and J 1 base, leaving 20 bases between the germline ends. The length of the CDR3 is 16 residues. The CDR3 spells CASCGIWGGSNYGYTF. The CDR3, as DNA: TGCGCCAGCTGCGGGATTTGGGGAGGAAGTAACTATGGCTACACCTTC.

Concerning this clonotype: Mismatch with germline at one junction end may stem from a read error. This chain joins TRBV10-2 and TRBJ1-1; the D gene is possibly TRBD1 (6 bases). Germline values: CDR1 WSHSY, CDR2 SAAADI. The CDR3 is 13 residues long. CDR3 nucleotides: TGCGCCAGCAGTGAGTCGTGGGACACTGAAGTTTTCTTT. Amino acids: CASSESWDTEVFF.